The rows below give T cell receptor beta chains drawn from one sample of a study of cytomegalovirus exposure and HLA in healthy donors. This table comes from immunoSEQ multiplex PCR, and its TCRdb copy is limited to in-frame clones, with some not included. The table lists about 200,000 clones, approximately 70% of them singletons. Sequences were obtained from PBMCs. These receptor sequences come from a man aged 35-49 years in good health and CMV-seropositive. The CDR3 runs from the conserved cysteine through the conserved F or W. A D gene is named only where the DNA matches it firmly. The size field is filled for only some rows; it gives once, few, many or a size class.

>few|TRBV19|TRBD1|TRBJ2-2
TGTGCCAGTATTCGGACAGGGGGGAACACCGGGGAGCTGTTTTTT
CASIRTGGNTGELFF
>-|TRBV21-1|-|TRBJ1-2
TGTGCCAGCAGTTCCGGACGGACTTTTAACTATGGCTACACCTTC
CASSSGRTFNYGYTF
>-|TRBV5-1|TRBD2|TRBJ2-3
TGCGCCAGCAGCTGGGGGACTAGCGGGGGCCCCGATACGCAGTATTTT
CASSWGTSGGPDTQYF
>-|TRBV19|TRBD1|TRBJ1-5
TGTGCCAGCAAACAGGGGGGAGCGAATCAGCCCCAGCATTTT
CASKQGGANQPQHF
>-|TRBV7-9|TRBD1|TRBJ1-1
TGTGCCAGCAGCCTCCGGGACAGGGGGCGCGGGACTGAAGCTTTCTTT
CASSLRDRGRGTEAFF
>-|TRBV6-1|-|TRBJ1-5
TGTGCCAGCAGTGACAGGGTTCAGCCCCAGCATTTT
CASSDRVQPQHF
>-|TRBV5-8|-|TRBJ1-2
TGTGCCAGCAGCTTGTATAACTACTATGGCTACACCTTC
CASSLYNYYGYTF
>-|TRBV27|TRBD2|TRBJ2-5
TGTGCCAGCAGTTTGTCGACTAGCGGGCTCGAGACCCAGTACTTC
CASSLSTSGLETQYF
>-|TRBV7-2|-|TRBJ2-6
TGTGCCAGCAGCACTATCGGGGGGGCCAACGTCCTGACTTTC
CASSTIGGANVLTF
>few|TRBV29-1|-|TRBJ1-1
TGCAGCGTTGAACCCGGGTGGGTTGGCAACACTGAAGCTTTCTTT
CSVEPGWVGNTEAFF
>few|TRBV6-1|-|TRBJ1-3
TGTGCCAGCAGTGAACTGGGGACTCGCACTTCTGGAAACACCATATATTTT
CASSELGTRTSGNTIYF
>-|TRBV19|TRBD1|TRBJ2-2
TGTGCCACTATGGAACAGGGGGCGGGAATCTCCGGGGAGCTGTTTTTT
CATMEQGAGISGELFF
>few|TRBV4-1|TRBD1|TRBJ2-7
TGCGCCAGCAGCCAAGATGACGGGACAGGGGGCTACGAGCAGTACTTC
CASSQDDGTGGYEQYF
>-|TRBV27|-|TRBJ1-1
TGTGCCAGCAGTTTATCAGGGGGGAACACTGAAGCTTTCTTT
CASSLSGGNTEAFF
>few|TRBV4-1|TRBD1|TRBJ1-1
TGCGCCAGCAGCCAACACAGGGGGGAGAACACTGAAGCTTTCTTT
CASSQHRGENTEAFF
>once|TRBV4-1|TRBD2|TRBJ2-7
TGCGCCAGCAGCCAAGATCCCCGGACTAGCGGGGGGTCTTCCTACGAGCAGTACTTC
CASSQDPRTSGGSSYEQYF
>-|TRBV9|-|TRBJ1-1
TGTGCCAGCAGCCCCGCTGGTCGCGCGGGCACTGAAGCTTTCTTT
CASSPAGRAGTEAFF